The TCR beta chain under discussion was sequenced for a study of T cell responses to AZD1222 COVID-19 vaccine. Only in-frame clones appear in the TCRdb table, and some are missing; sequencing was by immunoSEQ multiplex PCR. This repertoire shows 90,000 to 140,000 clones, 82% found once; its top ten account for 4% to 6%. This CDR3 comprises 17 residues. V gave up 1 base and J gave up 0 bases, with 15 bases separating them. Germline V gives CDR1 LGHNA, CDR2 YNFKEQ. V gene TRBV4-2 combines with J gene TRBJ1-2; D possibly corresponds to TRBD1 (5 bases). This sample comprised peripheral blood, obtained on day 0 of AZD1222 vaccination. The receptor was isolated from an adult in good health. CDR3 DNA: TGTGCCAGCAGCCAAGGCGTACAGGAGTTAGCTAACTATGGCTACACCTTC. The encoded protein is CASSQGVQELANYGYTF.